This T cell receptor beta chain was observed in a study of blood T cell repertoires in COVID-19. Study in general: The analysed material was cDNA or gDNA that came from T cells, B-cell-depleted T cells, or PBMCs.

This CDR3 is built from 14 residues. Germline CDR1 SGHNT, CDR2 YENEEA. Trimming removed 4 bases at V and 5 bases at J, with 12 bases between. Measured with immunoSEQ multiplex PCR; TCRdb has only the in-frame clones, and not every one. The sample shows over 100,000 clones, roughly 90% of them seen only once. Patients from Seattle were sampled longitudinally, starting during active infection. The chain employs TRBV11-3 and TRBJ1-3; the D is unclear. Material for sequencing was peripheral blood. This TCR was sampled from a woman aged 50 to 65 with COVID-19, enrolled during active disease. The CDR3 is CASSSRAARNTIYF. In DNA form, the CDR3 reads TGTGCCAGCAGCTCTAGAGCGGCCCGAAACACCATATATTTT.